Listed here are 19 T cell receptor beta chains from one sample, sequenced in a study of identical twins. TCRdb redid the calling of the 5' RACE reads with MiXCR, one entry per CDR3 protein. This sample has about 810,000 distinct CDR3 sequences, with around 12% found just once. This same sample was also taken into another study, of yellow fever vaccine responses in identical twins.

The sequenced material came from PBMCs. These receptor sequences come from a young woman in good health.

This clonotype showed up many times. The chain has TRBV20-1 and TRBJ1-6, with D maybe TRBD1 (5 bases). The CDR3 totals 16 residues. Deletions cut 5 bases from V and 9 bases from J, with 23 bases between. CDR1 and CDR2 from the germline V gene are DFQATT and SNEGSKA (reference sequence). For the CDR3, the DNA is TGCAGTGCTTCACCCTGGGGCAGGGCGCTCTCTTCACCCCTCCACTTT. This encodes CSASPWGRALSSPLHF.

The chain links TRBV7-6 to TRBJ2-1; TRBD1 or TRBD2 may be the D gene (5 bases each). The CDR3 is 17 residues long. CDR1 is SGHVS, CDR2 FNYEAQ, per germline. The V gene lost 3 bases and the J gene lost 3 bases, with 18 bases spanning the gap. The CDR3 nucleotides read TGTGCCAGCAGCTTGAGGGGAGCCCCCCCCTACTACAATGAGCAGTTCTTC. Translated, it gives CASSLRGAPPYYNEQFF.

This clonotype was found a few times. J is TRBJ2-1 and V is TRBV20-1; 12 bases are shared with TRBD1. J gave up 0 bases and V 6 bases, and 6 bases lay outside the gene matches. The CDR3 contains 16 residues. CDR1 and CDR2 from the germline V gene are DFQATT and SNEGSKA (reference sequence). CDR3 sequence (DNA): TGCAGTGCGGGACAGGGGGCCGCAAGCTCCTACAATGAGCAGTTCTTC. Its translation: CSAGQGAASSYNEQFF.

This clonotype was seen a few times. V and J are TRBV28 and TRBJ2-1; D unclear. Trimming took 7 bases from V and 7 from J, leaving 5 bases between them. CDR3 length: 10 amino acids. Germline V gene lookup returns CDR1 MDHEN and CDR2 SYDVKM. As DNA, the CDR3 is TGTGCCAGCAAGTCAAATGAGCAGTTCTTC. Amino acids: CASKSNEQFF.

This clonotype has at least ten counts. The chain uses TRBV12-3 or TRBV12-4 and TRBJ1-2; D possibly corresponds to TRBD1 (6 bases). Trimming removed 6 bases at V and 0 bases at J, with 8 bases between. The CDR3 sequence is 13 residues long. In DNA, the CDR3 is TGTGCCAGCAGACAGGGAGCTAACTATGGCTACACCTTC. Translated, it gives CASRQGANYGYTF.

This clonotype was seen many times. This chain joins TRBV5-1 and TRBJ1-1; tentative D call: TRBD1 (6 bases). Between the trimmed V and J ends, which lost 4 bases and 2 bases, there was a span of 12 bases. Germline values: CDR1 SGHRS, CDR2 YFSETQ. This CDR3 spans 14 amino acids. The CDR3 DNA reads TGCGCCAGCAGCCCAACCAGGGGCAACACTGAAGCTTTCTTT. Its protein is CASSPTRGNTEAFF. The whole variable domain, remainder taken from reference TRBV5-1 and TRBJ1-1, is KAGVTQTPRYLIKTRGQQVTLSCSPISGHRSVSWYQQTPGQGLQFLFEYFSETQRNKGNFPGRFSGRQFSNSRSEMNVSTLELGDSALYLCASSPTRGNTEAFFGQGTRLTVV.

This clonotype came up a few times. Written as DNA, the CDR3 is TGTGCCAGCAAGTTGGGCTCCTACGAGCAGTACTTC. Its protein product is CASKLGSYEQYF. The rearrangement joins TRBV6-1 to TRBJ2-7; D is undetermined. This CDR3 comprises 12 residues. V was cut by 7 bases and J by 0 bases, with 7 bases left in between. Germline CDR1 is MNHNS and CDR2 is SASEGT.

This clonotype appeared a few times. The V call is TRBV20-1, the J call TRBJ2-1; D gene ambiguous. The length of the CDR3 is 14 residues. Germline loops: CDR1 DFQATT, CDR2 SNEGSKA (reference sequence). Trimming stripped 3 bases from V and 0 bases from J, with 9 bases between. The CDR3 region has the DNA TGCAGTGCTAGTCTGCGAGTCTCCTACAATGAGCAGTTCTTC. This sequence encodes CSASLRVSYNEQFF.

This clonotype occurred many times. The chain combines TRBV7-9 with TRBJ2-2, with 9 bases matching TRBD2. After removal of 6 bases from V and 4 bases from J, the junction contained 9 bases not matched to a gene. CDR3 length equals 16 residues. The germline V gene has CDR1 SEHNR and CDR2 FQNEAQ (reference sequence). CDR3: CASRKPGTSSTGELFF. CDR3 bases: TGTGCCAGCAGAAAGCCCGGGACTAGCTCCACCGGGGAGCTGTTTTTT. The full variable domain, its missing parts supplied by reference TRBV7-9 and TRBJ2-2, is DTGVSQNPRHKITKRGQNVTFRCDPISEHNRLYWYRQTLGQGPEFLTYFQNEAQLEKSRLLSDRFSAERPKGSFSTLEIQRTEQGDSAMYLCASRKPGTSSTGELFFGEGSRLTVL.

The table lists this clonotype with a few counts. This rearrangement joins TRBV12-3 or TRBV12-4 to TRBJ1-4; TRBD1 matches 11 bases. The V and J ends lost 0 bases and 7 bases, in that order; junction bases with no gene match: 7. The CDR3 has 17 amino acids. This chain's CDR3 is CASSLALGTGGGEKLFF. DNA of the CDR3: TGTGCCAGCAGTTTAGCTTTGGGGACAGGGGGAGGTGAAAAACTGTTTTTT.

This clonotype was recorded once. The CDR3: CAISAPGLISYEQYF. The CDR3 coding sequence is TGTGCCATCAGTGCTCCGGGACTGATCTCCTACGAGCAGTACTTC. The V call is TRBV10-3, the J call TRBJ2-7, with a tentative D call TRBD2 (6 bases). V was pared by 4 bases and J by 0 bases, with 13 bases between. The CDR3 is 15 amino acids. CDR1 ENHRY and CDR2 SYGVKD come from the germline V gene.

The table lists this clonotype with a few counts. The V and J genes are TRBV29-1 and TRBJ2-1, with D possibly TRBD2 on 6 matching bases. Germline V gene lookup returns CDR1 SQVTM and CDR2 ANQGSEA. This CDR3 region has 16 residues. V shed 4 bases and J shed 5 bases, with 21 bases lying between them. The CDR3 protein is CSVGRLARPLHNEQFF. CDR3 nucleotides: TGCAGCGTTGGGAGGCTAGCGCGACCATTGCACAATGAGCAGTTCTTC.

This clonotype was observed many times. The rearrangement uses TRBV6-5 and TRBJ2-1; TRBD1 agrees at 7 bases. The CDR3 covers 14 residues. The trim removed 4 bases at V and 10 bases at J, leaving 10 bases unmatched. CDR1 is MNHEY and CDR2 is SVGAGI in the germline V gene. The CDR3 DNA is TGTGCCAGCAGTTGGGGTGACAGGGCAGAGGAGCAGTTCTTC. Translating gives CASSWGDRAEEQFF.

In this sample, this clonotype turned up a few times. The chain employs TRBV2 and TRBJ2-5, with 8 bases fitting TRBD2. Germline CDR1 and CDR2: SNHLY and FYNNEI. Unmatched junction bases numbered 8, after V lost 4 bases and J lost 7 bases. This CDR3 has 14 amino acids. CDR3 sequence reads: CASSGTSNQRTQYF. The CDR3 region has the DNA TGTGCCAGCAGTGGGACTAGCAATCAGAGGACCCAGTACTTC.

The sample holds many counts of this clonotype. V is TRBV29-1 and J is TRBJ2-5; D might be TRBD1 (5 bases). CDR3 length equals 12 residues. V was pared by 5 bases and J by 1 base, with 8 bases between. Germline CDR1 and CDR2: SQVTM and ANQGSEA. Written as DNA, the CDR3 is TGCAGCGTTAGGGGCGGCCAAGAGACCCAGTACTTC. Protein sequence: CSVRGGQETQYF. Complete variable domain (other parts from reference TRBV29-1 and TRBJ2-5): SAVISQKPSRDICQRGTSLTIQCQVDSQVTMMFWYRQQPGQSLTLIATANQGSEATYESGFVIDKFPISRPNLTFSTLTVSNMSPEDSSIYLCSVRGGQETQYFGPGTRLLVL.

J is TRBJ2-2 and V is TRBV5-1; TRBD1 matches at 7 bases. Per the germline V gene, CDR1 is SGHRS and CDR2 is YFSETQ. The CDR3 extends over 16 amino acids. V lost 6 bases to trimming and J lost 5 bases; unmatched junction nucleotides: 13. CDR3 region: CASTSVGRGPTGELFF. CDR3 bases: TGCGCCAGCACCTCGGTGGGAAGGGGGCCTACCGGGGAGCTGTTTTTT.

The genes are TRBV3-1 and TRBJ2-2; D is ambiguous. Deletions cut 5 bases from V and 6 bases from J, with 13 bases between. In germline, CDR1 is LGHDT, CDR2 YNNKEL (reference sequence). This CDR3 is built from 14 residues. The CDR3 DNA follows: TGTGCCAGCAGCAAAAGCCGGATCTCCGGGGAGCTGTTTTTT. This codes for CASSKSRISGELFF.

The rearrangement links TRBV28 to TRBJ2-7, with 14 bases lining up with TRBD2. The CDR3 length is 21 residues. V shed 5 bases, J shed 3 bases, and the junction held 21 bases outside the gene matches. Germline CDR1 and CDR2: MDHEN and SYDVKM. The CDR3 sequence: CASSLDPRGTSGSRTYYEQYF. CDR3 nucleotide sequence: TGTGCCAGCAGTCTAGACCCCCGGGGGACTAGCGGGAGTCGGACCTACTACGAGCAGTACTTC.

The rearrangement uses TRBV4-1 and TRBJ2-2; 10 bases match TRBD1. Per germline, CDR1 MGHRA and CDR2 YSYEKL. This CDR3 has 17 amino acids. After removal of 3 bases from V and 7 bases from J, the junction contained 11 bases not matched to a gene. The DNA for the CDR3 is TGCGCCAGCAGCCAGGGGGGGACAGGGGTTGGATACGGGGAGCTGTTTTTT. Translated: CASSQGGTGVGYGELFF.